These 14 T cell receptor beta chains share one sample of origin, sequenced in a study of blood T cell repertoires in COVID-19. Clones were sequenced by immunoSEQ multiplex PCR, and TCRdb holds only the in-frame ones, with some missing. The sample lists tens of thousands of clones; about 91% were seen once. Source material: peripheral blood. These receptors came from a man between 60 and 75 years old with acute or convalescent COVID-19.

The chain couples TRBV15 to TRBJ2-1; D perhaps matches TRBD2 (6 bases). The V and J ends lost 1 base and 3 bases respectively, with 10 bases between them. CDR1 LNHNV and CDR2 YYDKDF come from the germline V gene (reference sequence). The CDR3 length is 15 residues. The CDR3 DNA follows: TGTGCCACCAGCAGAGGCGGGGTGGTCTACAATGAGCAGTTCTTC. Encoded protein: CATSRGGVVYNEQFF.

The chain uses TRBV7-2 and TRBJ2-3, with D possibly TRBD2 on 5 matching bases. The CDR3 has 14 amino acids. CDR1 is SGHTA, CDR2 FQGNSA, per germline. Trimming removed 2 bases from V and 4 bases from J, with 10 bases in between. DNA for the CDR3: TGTGCCAGCAGCTTAACTGCGGGCGCAGATACGCAGTATTTT. Protein: CASSLTAGADTQYF.

The CDR3 loop reads CASRRSNQPQHF. The CDR3 nucleotides read TGTGCCAGCAGGCGTAGCAATCAGCCCCAGCATTTT. The chain uses TRBV28 and TRBJ1-5; D is unclear. The CDR3 spans 12 residues. The V end was cut by 6 bases, the J end by 0 bases, with 3 bases between. The germline V gene encodes CDR1 MDHEN and CDR2 SYDVKM.

This clone was recorded a few times. The chain carries TRBV7-3 and TRBJ2-5, with 9 bases matching TRBD1. The V segment lost 5 bases and the J segment 5 bases; nucleotides outside the gene matches: 9. The length of the CDR3 is 15 residues. CDR1 is SGHTA, CDR2 FQGTGA, per germline. CDR3 sequence: CASSELGTGLETQYF. In DNA form, the CDR3 reads TGTGCCAGCAGCGAGCTCGGGACAGGGTTGGAGACCCAGTACTTC.

This chain connects TRBV19 to TRBJ1-5, with D maybe TRBD1 (6 bases). Germline V gene sequence: CDR1 LNHDA, CDR2 SQIVND (reference sequence). V was trimmed by 3 bases and J by 6 bases, leaving 18 bases between them. There are 16 residues in the CDR3. This CDR3 is CASSIRRGTYSQPQHF. The DNA for the CDR3 is TGTGCCAGTAGTATTCGCAGGGGTACTTACAGTCAGCCCCAGCATTTT.

V usage is TRBV28 and J usage is TRBJ2-1; no clear D. Germline V gives CDR1 MDHEN, CDR2 SYDVKM. The CDR3 covers 11 residues. The ends were cut back, 3 bases at V and 6 bases at J, with 3 bases in the middle. CDR3 DNA: TGTGCCAGCAGTTTGAGCAATGAGCAGTTCTTC. Translating it yields CASSLSNEQFF.

CDR3 nucleotides: TGTGCCAGTAGTCTCAGGGTGACCGGGGAGCTGTTTTTT. Translated: CASSLRVTGELFF. The V gene is TRBV19, the J gene TRBJ2-2; D is possibly TRBD1 (5 bases). Trimming left V 5 bases short and J 5 bases short, with 9 bases between. The germline V gene has CDR1 LNHDA and CDR2 SQIVND (reference sequence). The CDR3 sequence is 13 residues long.

The J gene is TRBJ1-1, the V gene TRBV25-1, with D perhaps matching TRBD1 (5 bases). CDR3 length: 13 amino acids. Germline V CDR1 and CDR2: MGHDK, SYGVNS. V was trimmed by 4 bases and J by 4 bases, leaving 10 bases between them. This chain's CDR3 is CASSAGWSTEAFF. As DNA, the CDR3 is TGTGCCAGCAGTGCAGGGTGGAGCACTGAAGCTTTCTTT.

The J gene is TRBJ1-1, the V gene TRBV7-2; 7 bases line up with TRBD1. This CDR3 has 14 residues. CDR1 and CDR2 from the germline V gene are SGHTA and FQGNSA. Unmatched junction bases numbered 3, after V lost 1 base and J lost 4 bases. The CDR3 reads CASSLDRQGTEAFF. As DNA, the CDR3 is TGTGCCAGCAGCTTAGATCGACAGGGCACTGAAGCTTTCTTT.

The J gene is TRBJ2-1, the V gene TRBV7-2; TRBD2 matches at 7 bases. CDR1 and CDR2 from the germline V gene are SGHTA and FQGNSA. CDR3 length: 15 residues. J was trimmed by 3 bases and V by 6 bases; bases with no gene match: 8. CDR3 loop: CASSSPSGDYNEQFF. Here the CDR3 DNA reads TGTGCCAGCAGTTCCCCTAGCGGAGACTACAATGAGCAGTTCTTC.

This clone was seen a single time. CDR3 in amino acids: CAWTRQGYSPLHF. In nucleotides, the CDR3 is TGTGCCTGGACTCGACAGGGGTATTCACCCCTCCACTTT. This chain uses TRBV30 with TRBJ1-6; 8 bases are a match to TRBD1. The CDR3 is 13 amino acids. Germline V lookup: CDR1 GTSNPN, CDR2 SVGIG (reference sequence). Trimming at V came to 4 bases and at J to 8 bases, leaving 4 bases not matched to a gene.

The V gene is TRBV7-2, the J gene TRBJ2-7; D is undetermined. V lost 5 bases and J 2 bases, leaving 7 bases between the germline ends. The germline CDR1 and CDR2 sequences are SGHTA and FQGNSA. This CDR3 has 12 amino acids. The DNA for the CDR3 is TGTGCCAGCAGCCCTGGCCCCTACGAGCAGTACTTC. Protein: CASSPGPYEQYF.

V is TRBV7-8 and J is TRBJ2-1, with 7 bases fitting TRBD2. Germline-derived CDR1 and CDR2 are SGHVS and FQNEAQ. The CDR3 runs to 16 residues. The V gene end was trimmed by 6 bases and the J gene end by 0 bases; junction bases not matched to a gene: 8. The CDR3 loop is CASSGGRVSSYNEQFF. As DNA, the CDR3 is TGTGCCAGCAGTGGAGGGAGGGTTAGCTCCTACAATGAGCAGTTCTTC.

Only one count was recorded for this clone. The chain links TRBV24-1 to TRBJ2-1, with D possibly TRBD2 on 6 matching bases. Trimming took off 5 bases at V and 4 bases at J, with 8 bases between the two ends. CDR3 length: 13 amino acids. Germline lookup yields CDR1 KGHDR and CDR2 SFDVKD. In DNA form, the CDR3 reads TGTGCCACCAGTGGGCTAGCGTACAATGAGCAGTTCTTC. Translation: CATSGLAYNEQFF.